A selection of T cell receptor beta chains follows, all from one sample in a study of T cell repertoires in cytomegalovirus infection. TCRdb fed the reads into MiXCR, producing one record per CDR3 protein. The sample contains fewer than 350,000 distinct CDR3 sequences, about 27% of which appear only once. These receptors are not linked to any known antigen. The sequencing here drew on cultured PBMCs, taken from culture after CMV antigen stimulation. The receptors here all came from a human donor in good health (CMV status not recorded). Some clones in this sample may be carry-over from other donors' samples. Each CDR3 is given without its conserved first and last residue.

V gene	J gene	CDR3 length	CDR3 protein
TRBV29-1	TRBJ1-1	12	SVGFTGSSTEAF
TRBV6-1	TRBJ2-2	13	ASRRGDANTGELF
TRBV12-5	TRBJ1-1	12	ASGFGQAFGEAL
TRBV2	TRBJ1-5	13	ASSEVSGGNQPQH
TRBV20-1	TRBJ2-3	12	SASEPTDTDTQY
TRBV24-1	TRBJ1-1	12	ATSEGQGNTEAF
TRBV30	TRBJ2-7	11	AWSVAGAAEQY
TRBV19	TRBJ2-1	15	ASSTPRGDLAYNEQF
TRBV11-2	TRBJ2-2	11	ASSYGGAGELF
TRBV5-1	TRBJ2-1	11	ASSDWLHNEQF
TRBV7-9	TRBJ2-6	19	ASSLARLGGTRPSGANVLT
TRBV6-6	TRBJ1-4	15	ASKTGISQGANEKLF
TRBV12-3/TRBV12-4	TRBJ2-1	12	ASSLRRERFEQF
TRBV7-2	TRBJ2-1	13	ASSLDGAPYNEQF
TRBV12-5	TRBJ1-1	12	ASGPGQGATEAF
TRBV20-1	TRBJ2-7	11	SALPGQNYEQY
TRBV3-1	TRBJ2-1	12	ASVREGGYNEQF
TRBV7-2	TRBJ1-2	12	ASSSRTELYGYT
TRBV6-1	TRBJ1-5	12	ASSGTYSNQPQH
TRBV6-5	TRBJ2-3	15	ASSRRGDPTSTDTQY
TRBV29-1	TRBJ2-2	14	SVEDLGTTSTGELF
TRBV20-1	TRBJ2-1	11	SAFSGSYNEQF
TRBV28	TRBJ1-5	11	ASSLSDYQPQH
TRBV14	TRBJ2-7	10	ASSVSVREQY
TRBV19	TRBJ2-7	12	ASSMREGPVEQY
TRBV20-1	TRBJ1-1	13	SARGTRGMNTEAF
TRBV2	TRBJ2-6	13	ASSEFRSGANVLT
TRBV19	TRBJ1-2	15	ASKRDRVISANYGYT
TRBV6-6	TRBJ2-1	15	ASSYELAGGPSNEQF
TRBV10-3	TRBJ1-1	12	AISETGATTEAF
TRBV7-8	TRBJ2-2	13	ASSFQTGGTGELF
TRBV5-4	TRBJ1-1	10	ASSLGATEAF